This T cell receptor beta chain stems from a study of neurological immune-mediated disorders. Study-wide points: On phylogenetic grouping, the repertoires of 18 of 34 multiple sclerosis patients fell within one related-CDR3 cluster, constituting a possible signature.

This clonotype came up many times. The target antigen is unknown. This CDR3 is built from 14 residues. V gave up 7 bases and J gave up 3 bases, with 16 bases separating them. From germline, CDR1 is MDHEN and CDR2 SYDVKM. The unsorted libraries were produced from 2 million PBMCs held at -80 C. TCRdb independently ran MiXCR on the 5' RACE reads; one entry per CDR3 protein. In the table there are 55,000 to 85,000 distinct CDR3 sequences, 3% to 4% of which are singletons. The clonotype was recovered from a woman between 50 and 59 years old with multiple sclerosis. Sequencing input: PBMCs. The chain recombines TRBV28 with TRBJ2-7; tentative D call: TRBD2 (5 bases). In nucleotides, the CDR3 is TGTGCCAGCATAGCAGGAGGACCAAGCTACGAGCAGTACTTC. Residues: CASIAGGPSYEQYF.